The rows below give T cell receptor beta chains drawn from one sample of a study of CD8+ T cells in alopecia areata. Sequenced by immunoSEQ multiplex PCR; TCRdb stores in-frame clones only, minus some. In the table there are around 270,000 clones, over 45% of which are singletons. The source was CD4+ T cells sorted from blood, collected at week 24, from a patient treated with tofacitinib. The receptors stem from a human donor with alopecia areata. Each CDR3 is given with its conserved first and last residue. The order of the fields is CDR3 length, V gene, D gene, clone size, J gene, CDR3 protein, CDR3 DNA. D genes are given only for firm matches. Rows may omit the clone size; those that give it use once, few, many or a size class.

>15|TRBV6-5|TRBD1|NA|TRBJ1-4
CASRGQWNSNEKLFF
TGTGCCAGCCGGGGACAGTGGAACAGTAATGAAAAACTGTTTTTT
>13|TRBV29-1|TRBD1|NA|TRBJ1-2
CSVGDSATYGYTF
TGCAGCGTTGGGGACAGCGCCACTTATGGCTACACCTTC
>14|TRBV30|TRBD2|NA|TRBJ2-1
CAWSSGALDNEQFF
TGTGCCTGGAGTAGCGGGGCGTTGGACAATGAGCAGTTCTTC
>12|TRBV11-2|TRBD1|NA|TRBJ2-7
CASSLVTGEQYF
TGTGCCAGCAGCTTAGTGACAGGGGAGCAGTACTTC
>14|TRBV28|NA|NA|TRBJ2-5
CASSFGGLEETQYF
TGTGCCAGCAGTTTTGGGGGACTGGAAGAGACCCAGTACTTC
>14|TRBV28|NA|NA|TRBJ2-3
CASSSPGPFNTQYF
TGTGCCAGCAGTTCCCCGGGACCTTTCAATACGCAGTATTTT
>13|TRBV18|NA|many|TRBJ1-2
CASSPDGHYGYTF
TGTGCCAGCTCACCCGACGGACACTATGGCTACACCTTC
>11|TRBV25-1|NA|NA|TRBJ2-7
CASSEGGEQYF
TGTGCCAGCAGTGAGGGTGGTGAGCAGTACTTC
>13|TRBV5-4|TRBD1|once|TRBJ1-1
CASSSDRGAEAFF
TGTGCCAGCAGCTCGGACAGGGGGGCAGAAGCTTTCTTT
>14|TRBV2|NA|once|TRBJ2-7
CASSERGSSYEQYF
TGTGCCAGCAGTGAAAGGGGGAGCTCCTACGAGCAGTACTTC
>16|TRBV7-9|NA|few|TRBJ2-1
CASSLASWRGGNEQFF
TGTGCCAGCAGCTTAGCGAGTTGGAGGGGCGGAAATGAGCAGTTCTTC
>16|TRBV5-1|NA|NA|TRBJ1-1
CASSLYRAGVNTEAFF
TGCGCCAGCAGCTTGTACCGCGCAGGGGTGAACACTGAAGCTTTCTTT
>12|TRBV7-2|NA|NA|TRBJ2-1
CASSSTINEQFF
TGTGCCAGCAGCTCAACGATCAATGAGCAGTTCTTC
>14|TRBV5-1|NA|few|TRBJ2-7
CASSPESRPSEQYF
TGCGCCAGCAGCCCCGAGAGCCGTCCGAGCGAGCAGTACTTC
>13|TRBV12-5|NA|NA|TRBJ2-7
CASGHTEALPRYF
TGTGCTAGTGGGCATACAGAAGCGCTCCCTCGGTACTTC
>17|TRBV5-1|NA|NA|TRBJ2-6
CASSLSPGPSGANVLTF
TGCGCCAGCAGCTTGTCCCCAGGGCCGTCAGGGGCCAACGTCCTGACTTTC
>19|TRBV29-1|NA|NA|TRBJ1-3
CSAGGPTTGRASSGNTIYF
TGCAGCGCTGGGGGGCCCACTACTGGACGGGCGAGTAGTGGAAACACCATATATTTT
>14|TRBV2|NA|NA|TRBJ1-2
CASSEGNQAGGYTF
TGTGCCAGCAGTGAAGGGAACCAGGCGGGGGGCTACACCTTC
>13|TRBV4-3|NA|NA|TRBJ1-1
CASSQEFVSEAFF
TGCGCCAGCAGCCAAGAATTTGTGTCTGAAGCTTTCTTT
>16|TRBV25-1|NA|NA|TRBJ1-6
CASSEYGLSYNSPLHF
TGTGCCAGCAGTGAATACGGGCTCTCCTATAATTCACCCCTCCACTTT
>15|TRBV5-1|TRBD1|NA|TRBJ1-1
CASSLDRPMNTEAFF
TGCGCCAGCAGCCTGGACAGGCCCATGAACACTGAAGCTTTCTTT
>16|TRBV5-4|NA|few|TRBJ1-4
CASSSGTTAANEKLFF
TGTGCCAGCAGTTCCGGGACGACGGCGGCTAATGAAAAACTGTTTTTT
>14|TRBV2|NA|once|TRBJ1-1
CASKVESLNTEAFF
TGTGCCAGCAAGGTCGAGTCTTTGAACACTGAAGCTTTCTTT
>17|TRBV30|NA|NA|TRBJ1-3
CAWSRTLPGSSGNTIYF
TGTGCCTGGAGTCGAACTCTTCCAGGGAGTTCTGGAAACACCATATATTTT
>15|TRBV7-2|NA|few|TRBJ2-5
CASSLVPSGGETQYF
TGTGCCAGCAGCTTAGTTCCCTCCGGGGGAGAGACCCAGTACTTC
>14|TRBV7-2|NA|NA|TRBJ1-2
CASSLATANYGYTF
TGTGCCAGCAGCTTAGCCACTGCTAACTATGGCTACACCTTC
>12|TRBV7-2|NA|NA|TRBJ2-7
CASSALNYEQYF
TGTGCCAGCAGCGCCCTTAACTACGAGCAGTACTTC
>13|TRBV29-1|NA|NA|TRBJ2-5
CSVKGNSQETQYF
TGCAGCGTGAAGGGTAACTCCCAAGAGACCCAGTACTTC
>14|TRBV7-9|NA|NA|TRBJ1-4
CASSSSGYGEKLFF
TGTGCCAGCAGCTCTAGCGGTTACGGTGAAAAACTGTTTTTT
>16|TRBV7-2|NA|few|TRBJ2-7
CASSLAGSRVADEQYF
TGTGCCAGCAGCTTAGCGGGGTCCAGGGTTGCGGACGAGCAGTACTTC
>15|TRBV2|NA|NA|TRBJ2-2
CASSPLVLNTGELFF
TGTGCCAGCAGCCCACTAGTGCTCAACACCGGGGAGCTGTTTTTT
>16|TRBV6-1|NA|many|TRBJ1-6
CASSAVQGWGNSPLHF
TGTGCCAGCAGTGCGGTTCAGGGGTGGGGGAATTCACCCCTCCACTTT
>13|TRBV28|TRBD2|few|TRBJ2-2
CATGGQAPGELFF
TGTGCCACGGGAGGGCAGGCCCCCGGGGAGCTGTTTTTT
>15|TRBV5-1|TRBD2|NA|TRBJ2-5
CASSLTSGGPETQYF
TGCGCCAGCAGCTTGACTAGCGGGGGGCCTGAAACCCAGTACTTC
>15|TRBV19|NA|NA|TRBJ1-1
CASSTSGREHTEAFF
TGTGCCAGTAGCACCTCGGGACGGGAGCACACTGAAGCTTTCTTT
>14|TRBV27|NA|NA|TRBJ2-4
CASSFRGGLNIQYF
TGTGCCAGCAGTTTCCGGGGCGGCTTGAACATTCAGTACTTC
>15|TRBV25-1|NA|few|TRBJ2-7
CASSRGGELSYEQYF
TGTGCCAGTTCCAGGGGCGGTGAGCTCTCCTACGAGCAGTACTTC
>16|TRBV4-2|TRBD2|NA|TRBJ2-5
CASSQDRAGERETQYF
TGTGCCAGCAGCCAAGATAGAGCGGGGGAAAGGGAGACCCAGTACTTC
>15|TRBV30|NA|NA|TRBJ2-3
CAWMVVGAGTDTQYF
TGTGCCTGGATGGTCGTGGGGGCCGGCACAGATACGCAGTATTTT
>13|TRBV30|NA|NA|TRBJ1-5
CAYSAGVHQPQHF
TGTGCCTACTCGGCGGGGGTACATCAGCCCCAGCATTTT
>17|TRBV30|NA|NA|TRBJ1-5
CAWSVPLLGTGNQPQHF
TGTGCCTGGAGTGTCCCCCTTCTCGGGACTGGCAATCAGCCCCAGCATTTT
>14|TRBV7-8|NA|once|TRBJ1-5
CASSFSTGNQPQHF
TGTGCCAGCAGCTTTTCGACAGGCAATCAGCCCCAGCATTTT
>16|TRBV5-4|TRBD1|NA|TRBJ2-7
CASSSGSGQGAYEQYF
TGTGCCAGCAGCTCAGGATCGGGACAGGGGGCTTACGAGCAGTACTTC
>16|TRBV6-5|NA|NA|TRBJ2-5
CASSYLSQSPRETQYF
TGTGCCAGCAGTTACCTTTCCCAATCACCTCGGGAGACCCAGTACTTC
>16|TRBV18|NA|once|TRBJ1-1
CASSPRLSQENTEAFF
TGTGCCAGCTCACCACGTTTATCGCAGGAGAACACTGAAGCTTTCTTT
>11|TRBV14|NA|NA|TRBJ1-1
CASSSLAEAFF
TGTGCCAGCAGCTCCCTCGCTGAAGCTTTCTTT
>14|TRBV7-2|NA|NA|TRBJ2-5
CASSLRQGRETQYF
TGTGCCAGCAGCTTAAGGCAGGGGCGAGAGACCCAGTACTTC
>13|TRBV7-7|NA|NA|TRBJ2-1
CASSIDRYNEQFF
TGTGCTAGCAGCATCGACAGATACAATGAGCAGTTCTTC
>13|TRBV30|TRBD2|NA|TRBJ2-7
CARRTSGSYEQYF
TGTGCCCGGAGGACTAGCGGCTCCTACGAGCAGTACTTC
>13|TRBV27|NA|NA|TRBJ2-3
CASSFQGPDTQYF
TGTGCCAGCAGTTTCCAGGGCCCAGATACGCAGTATTTT
>14|TRBV14|NA|NA|TRBJ1-2
CASSLTGEDYGYTF
TGTGCCAGCAGCTTGACGGGGGAGGACTATGGCTACACCTTC
>16|TRBV4-1|NA|NA|TRBJ2-5
CASSHATPRAPGPQYF
TGCGCCAGCAGCCATGCCACCCCCCGGGCCCCAGGGCCCCAGTACTTC
>12|TRBV30|NA|once|TRBJ2-3
CALGSSTDTQYF
TGTGCCCTCGGATCAAGCACAGATACGCAGTATTTT
>13|TRBV6-5|NA|NA|TRBJ2-1
CASSPGQANEQFF
TGTGCCAGCAGTCCGGGGCAGGCCAATGAGCAGTTCTTC
>12|TRBV7-9|NA|NA|TRBJ2-7
CASRASRFEQYF
TGTGCCAGCAGGGCAAGCCGCTTCGAGCAGTACTTC
>14|TRBV18|NA|NA|TRBJ1-2
CASSPQTQVRGYTF
TGTGCCAGCTCTCCTCAGACCCAAGTCCGCGGCTACACCTTC
>15|TRBV30|NA|NA|TRBJ1-6
CAWSLQTAGSSPLHF
TGTGCCTGGAGTCTACAGACAGCTGGGAGTTCACCCCTCCACTTT